This TCR beta chain was sequenced for a study of Graves' ophthalmopathy and Graves' hyperthyroidism. The study amplified TCR beta CDR3 regions using RNA transcripts. The library came from an HTBI-primed first-round RT-PCR and a second-round multiplex PCR. TCRdb independently ran MiXCR on the multiplex PCR reads; one entry per CDR3 protein. The repertoire holds about 700,000 distinct CDR3 sequences, with 40% as singletons. The PBMCs originated from roughly 11 ml of fresh peripheral blood. The origin of this receptor is an adult man with Graves' ophthalmopathy. Sequencing was done on a sample of peripheral blood.

CDR3 sequence (DNA): TGCGCCAGCAGCTTGGAGGGGGATAGGGGCACCATATATTTT. Translation gives CASSLEGDRGTIYF. The chain joins TRBV5-1 to TRBJ1-3; tentative D call: TRBD1 (6 bases). This CDR3 region has 14 residues. The V end lost 0 bases, the J end lost 9 bases, and 13 bases lay between the germline ends. From germline, CDR1 is SGHRS and CDR2 YFSETQ.